This T cell receptor beta chain was sequenced in a study of T cell repertoires in cytomegalovirus infection. Looking at the study overall: From public TCR beta signatures came an indication of both CMV infection and matching HLA type.

Trimming removed 5 bases at V and 2 bases at J, with 16 bases between. This CDR3 has 15 residues. The germline V gene encodes CDR1 MDHEN and CDR2 SYDVKM. Details on this clonotype: Its antigen is not identified.

Findings of the study overall: Dominant in the ex vivo response were TCR beta clonotypes restricted by HLA-C and specific for CMV. Cumulative public TCR beta family frequency identified CMV carriers with the relevant HLA.

Using its own MiXCR run on the reads, TCRdb lists one record per CDR3 protein. Of 150,000 to 200,000 distinct CDR3 sequences in the sample, 17% were seen once. Sequencing was done on a sample of CD8+ T cells from PBMCs. J is TRBJ2-7 and V is TRBV28, with a possible D match to TRBD2 (5 bases). The sequence came from a human donor in good health (CMV status not recorded). Some clones in this sample may be carry-over from other donors' samples. CDR3 region: CASSPMLRATYEQYF. The DNA of the CDR3 is TGTGCCAGCAGTCCGATGTTGAGGGCCACCTACGAGCAGTACTTC.